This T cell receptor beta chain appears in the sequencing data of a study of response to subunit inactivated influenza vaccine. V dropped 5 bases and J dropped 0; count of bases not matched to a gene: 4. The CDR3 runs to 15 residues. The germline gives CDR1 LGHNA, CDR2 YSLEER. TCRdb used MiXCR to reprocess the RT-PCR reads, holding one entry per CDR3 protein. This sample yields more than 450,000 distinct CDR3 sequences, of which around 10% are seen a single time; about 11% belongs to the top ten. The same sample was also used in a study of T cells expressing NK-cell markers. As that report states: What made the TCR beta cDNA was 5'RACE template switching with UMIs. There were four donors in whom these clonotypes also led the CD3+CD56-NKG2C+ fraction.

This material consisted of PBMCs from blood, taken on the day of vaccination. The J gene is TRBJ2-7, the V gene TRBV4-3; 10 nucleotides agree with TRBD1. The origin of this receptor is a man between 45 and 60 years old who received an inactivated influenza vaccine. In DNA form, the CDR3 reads TGCGCCAGCAGCTTAAGGACAGGGGGCTCCTACGAGCAGTACTTC. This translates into CASSLRTGGSYEQYF.